This T cell receptor beta chain appears in the sequencing data of a study of T cell repertoires in cytomegalovirus infection. Study background: Shared public TCR beta signatures pointed to both CMV infection and a matching HLA type.

Points from the study as a whole: Identification of carriers of CMV plus the relevant HLA was achieved through cumulative public TCR beta family frequency. There were HLA-C-restricted CMV-specific TCR beta clonotypes dominating the ex vivo response.

On this clonotype: Antigen specificity is unknown. Compared with germline, one end of the junction differs, possibly owing to a read error.

TCRdb called the reads again in MiXCR, with one record for every CDR3 protein. This table has 7,700 or so distinct CDR3 sequences, under 55% appearing once. The germline gives CDR1 SGHAT, CDR2 FQNNGV. The CDR3 extends over 16 amino acids. The V gene is TRBV11-2, the J gene TRBJ2-1, with D unclear. The sequence came from a human donor in good health (CMV status not recorded). Some clones in this sample may be carry-over from other donors' samples. The sequenced sample was PBMCs, sequenced either directly or after in vitro stimulation (not recorded which). The CDR3 loop reads CACSLDLAVPLNEKFF. CDR3 coding DNA: TGTGCCTGCAGCTTAGATTTGGCGGTGCCCCTCAATGAGAAGTTCTTC.